Sequencing of this TCR beta chain was carried out in a study of blood T cell repertoires in COVID-19 (dated by TCRdb to about 2020). Concerning the study at large: Samples from collaborators originated in the United States, Italy and Spain and spanned both the acute and convalescent phases of COVID-19. HLA class I and class II types, where available, came from metadata supplied by the sample provider rather than from assay-based typing. The prospective study material was composed of cDNA or gDNA derived from T cells, B-cell-depleted T cells, or PBMCs. Subjects who had been exposed to COVID-19, were actively infected with it, or had recovered from it provided the deeply sampled blood TCRbeta repertoires that made up the dataset. The samples were drawn from the first 160 participants of the ongoing ImmuneRACE study and from 1,254 subjects provided by 6 global collaborators. A freely available public database, intended as a resource for researchers studying the immune response to SARS-CoV-2, is where the repertoires were released. Sample metadata almost always included a de-identified subject ID, COVID-19 status, age in years and sex. Paper-wide results and their limitations: How much clinical and demographic metadata was included differed by source and by participant, and the metadata was provided uncurated.

Collaborating institutions collected whole blood in K2EDTA tubes following their own protocols. For TCRbeta analysis, collaborators shipped samples in one of three forms: frozen whole blood, isolated PBMCs, or DNA extracted from either of those sample types. From the cysteine through the phenylalanine, the CDR3 covers 16 amino acids. Just the 48-base CDR3 DNA is kept, in frame starting at base 1. CDR1 and CDR2 are drawn from the germline V gene (reference sequence): SSHAT, FNYEAQ. TCRbeta CDR3 regions were amplified from genomic DNA by means of the immunoSEQ Assay, a bias-controlled multiplex PCR. The paper's processing steps were these. The number of nucleated cells in each sample was estimated by amplification of reference gene primers within the assay. Sequence reads were collapsed and filtered to measure the absolute abundance of every unique TCRbeta CDR3 rearrangement. For each sample, productive Simpson clonality was calculated as the square root of Simpson's diversity index over productive rearrangements. Held by TCRdb, this immuneACCESS table contains in-frame sequences only and omits some clones. Under half of the omission traces to an unresolved V gene where checked; the cause of the rest is unknown. That table furnishes V, J and clone size, whereas the DNA furnished D and trimming. The sample table holds about 140,000 clones, of which 90% were seen once. The top ten clonotypes cover roughly 11% of the sample.

Details on this clone: What this receptor recognizes is not known. A junction end diverges from the germline sequence, so it may reflect a read error.

The sequence is built from TRBV7-7 and TRBJ2-2; the D gene is perhaps TRBD1, from 6 matching bases. Material for sequencing was peripheral blood. The clonotype was recovered from an elderly woman with acute or convalescent COVID-19. The base sequence is TGTGCTAGCAGCTTAACCCTAGGAGCAGGGGCCGGGGAGCTGTTTTTT. This codes for CASSLTLGAGAGELFF.